One sample yielded the 27 T cell receptor beta chains listed below, sequenced in a study of T-cell memory formation after mild COVID-19. TCRdb reanalysed the 5' RACE reads using MiXCR and keeps one entry per CDR3 protein. The data show fewer than 250,000 distinct CDR3 sequences, around 27% seen once. The sample taken for sequencing was PBMCs or a T cell subset sorted from them (not recorded which). These TCRs come from an adult woman who had mild COVID-19 (a few samples of this study predate the infection). Cell type and time point are not known.

The CDR3 loop is CASSLLAGEETQYF. For the CDR3, the DNA is TGTGCCAGCAGTTTACTAGCGGGGGAAGAGACCCAGTACTTC. This chain links TRBV6-4 with TRBJ2-5; 11 positions match TRBD2. V was pared by 5 bases and J by 3 bases, with 2 bases of the junction left unmatched. CDR3 length: 14 residues. Germline assignment: CDR1 MRHNA and CDR2 SNTAGT.

This clonotype was detected a few times. The DNA of the CDR3 is TGTGCCAGCTCACCAGTGGACAGAGCCTACGAGCAGTACTTC. This encodes CASSPVDRAYEQYF. V gene TRBV18 combines with J gene TRBJ2-7; D possibly corresponds to TRBD1 (6 bases). Germline-derived CDR1 and CDR2 are KGHSH and LQKENI. This CDR3 comprises 14 residues. Trimming pared 2 bases from V and 2 bases from J, leaving 10 bases between. Full variable domain (outside the CDR3, taken from reference TRBV18 and TRBJ2-7): NAGVMQNPRHLVRRRGQEARLRCSPMKGHSHVYWYRQLPEEGLKFMVYLQKENIIDESGMPKERFSAEFPKEGPSILRIQQVVRGDSAAYFCASSPVDRAYEQYFGPGTRLTVT.

The chain couples TRBV7-9 to TRBJ2-6; D may be TRBD1 (5 bases). Germline CDR1 and CDR2: SEHNR and FQNEAQ (reference sequence). V was trimmed by 4 bases and J by 5 bases, leaving 18 bases between them. The CDR3 consists of 17 residues. The CDR3 protein is CASSSLDRQGRANVLTF. The DNA for the CDR3 is TGTGCCAGCAGCTCCTTGGATAGGCAGGGTAGGGCCAACGTCCTGACTTTC.

The rearrangement uses TRBV9 and TRBJ2-5; D not certain. The CDR3 is made up of 14 amino acids. The V gene's germline CDR1 is SGDLS and CDR2 YYNGEE. The V end was cut by 0 bases, the J end by 5 bases, with 11 bases between. CDR3: CASSVGTATETQYF. CDR3 bases: TGTGCCAGCAGCGTAGGTACGGCGACGGAGACCCAGTACTTC.

The rearrangement links TRBV14 to TRBJ1-3; D is uncertain. The CDR3 is made up of 18 amino acids. Trimming took 0 bases from V and 5 from J, leaving 20 bases between them. Germline assignment: CDR1 SGHDN and CDR2 FVKESK. CDR3 nucleotides: TGTGCCAGCAGCCAAGAAGGCGGAACTTATCTCTGGAGAAACACCATATATTTT. This gives the protein CASSQEGGTYLWRNTIYF.

This chain joins TRBV29-1 and TRBJ2-1; D may be TRBD1 or TRBD2 (6 bases each). The CDR3 runs to 13 residues. Germline lookup yields CDR1 SQVTM and CDR2 ANQGSEA. Written as DNA, the CDR3 is TGCAGGGGTCGGGGCACGAGGGGGGATGAGCAGTTCTTC. Residues: CRGRGTRGDEQFF.

A few counts support this clonotype. The chain couples TRBV7-9 to TRBJ1-2; 7 bases agree with TRBD1. Germline CDR1 SEHNR, CDR2 FQNEAQ (reference sequence). There are 15 residues in the CDR3. V was pared by 4 bases and J by 7 bases, with 12 bases of the junction left unmatched. The CDR3 DNA reads TGTGCCAGCAGCTGGGGCTCTACAGGGGAGCTTGGCTACACCTTC. As protein: CASSWGSTGELGYTF.

The CDR3 protein is CAIAGRETQYF. The CDR3 coding sequence is TGTGCCATCGCGGGGAGAGAGACCCAGTACTTC. The V and J genes are TRBV7-7 and TRBJ2-5; tentative D call: TRBD2 (6 bases). CDR1 is SSHAT, CDR2 FNYEAQ, per germline (reference sequence). V dropped 10 bases and J dropped 4 bases, with 10 bases sitting between them. The CDR3 consists of 11 residues.

The V call is TRBV12-3 or TRBV12-4, the J call TRBJ1-2; D perhaps matches TRBD1 (5 bases). The germline V and J ends were trimmed by 7 bases and 5 bases, with 8 bases remaining between them. This CDR3 comprises 11 residues. The CDR3 spells CASNGAYGYTF. CDR3 DNA: TGTGCCAGCAATGGGGCGTATGGCTACACCTTC.

The rearrangement joins TRBV12-3 or TRBV12-4 to TRBJ2-1, with a weak D call TRBD2 (5 bases). The CDR3 has 14 amino acids. Trimming took 6 bases from V and 9 from J, leaving 18 bases between them. CDR3 coding DNA: TGTGCCAGCAGCCCTGATCTGGACTCCGGTGAGCAGTTCTTC. It specifies CASSPDLDSGEQFF.

The chain joins TRBV12-3 or TRBV12-4 to TRBJ2-7, with D possibly being TRBD1 (6 bases). The CDR3 sequence is 14 residues long. Trimming took off 4 bases at V and 2 bases at J, with 12 bases between the two ends. DNA of the CDR3: TGTGCCAGCAGTTACGGACAGTCAACCTACGAGCAGTACTTC. Amino acid sequence: CASSYGQSTYEQYF.

The V and J genes are TRBV7-6 and TRBJ1-1; D is possibly TRBD1 (5 bases). The V end was cut by 5 bases, the J end by 0 bases, with 16 bases between. The CDR3 covers 16 residues. In germline, CDR1 is SGHVS, CDR2 FNYEAQ. The CDR3 spells CASSPTWTLMNTEAFF. CDR3 DNA: TGTGCCAGCAGCCCGACCTGGACACTAATGAACACTGAAGCTTTCTTT.

V usage is TRBV11-3 and J usage is TRBJ1-2; D gene unclear. This CDR3 has 12 amino acids. Germline lookup yields CDR1 SGHNT and CDR2 YENEEA. Trimming removed 5 bases at V and 2 bases at J, with 6 bases between. The CDR3 here is CASSRGNYGYTF. The CDR3, as DNA: TGTGCCAGCAGCCGTGGGAACTATGGCTACACCTTC.

This clonotype was detected a few times. The V call is TRBV24-1, the J call TRBJ2-3; D unclear. Looked up from germline, CDR1 is KGHDR and CDR2 is SFDVKD. V was trimmed by 4 bases and J by 9 bases, leaving 13 bases between them. This CDR3 comprises 13 residues. CDR3 region: CATSDSLVPTQYF. The CDR3 DNA reads TGTGCCACCAGTGACTCCCTAGTTCCCACGCAGTATTTT.

V usage is TRBV2 and J usage is TRBJ1-2; 7 nucleotides line up with TRBD1. The germline gives CDR1 SNHLY, CDR2 FYNNEI. V lost 2 bases to trimming and J lost 4 bases; unmatched junction nucleotides: 4. This CDR3 contains 14 residues. CDR3 region: CASSERGHGYGYTF. The CDR3 nucleotides are TGTGCCAGCAGTGAAAGGGGGCATGGCTATGGCTACACCTTC. Full variable domain (missing parts from reference TRBV2 and TRBJ1-2): EPEVTQTPSHQVTQMGQEVILRCVPISNHLYFYWYRQILGQKVEFLVSFYNNEISEKSEIFDDQFSVERPDGSNFTLKIRSTKLEDSAMYFCASSERGHGYGYTFGSGTRLTVV.

The J gene is TRBJ1-5, the V gene TRBV6-2 or TRBV6-3; no definite D call. The length of the CDR3 is 14 residues. Trimming took 0 bases from V and 3 from J, leaving 6 bases between them. CDR1 and CDR2 (germline): MNHEY, SVGEGT. CDR3 bases: TGTGCCAGCAGTTACTCTCTCGACAATCAGCCCCAGCATTTT. Encoded protein: CASSYSLDNQPQHF.

This chain connects TRBV4-3 to TRBJ2-2; 9 positions agree with TRBD2. The CDR3 contains 16 residues. The germline V gene has CDR1 LGHNA and CDR2 YSLEER. The V and J ends lost 1 base and 5 bases, in that order; junction bases with no gene match: 5. The CDR3 loop is CASSQVILAGTGELFF. DNA of the CDR3: TGCGCCAGCAGCCAAGTAATCCTAGCGGGAACCGGGGAGCTGTTTTTT.

The chain carries TRBV18 and TRBJ2-1; 7 bases fit TRBD2. Germline lookup yields CDR1 KGHSH and CDR2 LQKENI. Trimming at V came to 1 base and at J to 6 bases, leaving 12 bases not matched to a gene. The CDR3 spans 17 residues. The CDR3 region has the DNA TGTGCCAGCTCACCACGGGTAGCGGGCTCGGCGGGCAATGAGCAGTTCTTC. It translates to CASSPRVAGSAGNEQFF.

The chain is built from TRBV5-1 and TRBJ2-5; no clear D. Germline V gene data show CDR1 as SGHRS and CDR2 as YFSETQ. This CDR3 is built from 13 residues. V lost 3 bases and J 1 base, leaving 7 bases between the germline ends. CDR3 residues: CASSSLAQETQYF. CDR3 DNA: TGCGCCAGCAGCTCCCTGGCCCAAGAGACCCAGTACTTC.

The chain couples TRBV15 to TRBJ2-3; 9 bases are shared with TRBD2. Germline V gene lookup returns CDR1 LNHNV and CDR2 YYDKDF (reference sequence). The CDR3 loop spans 17 amino acids. The V segment lost 2 bases and the J segment 4 bases; nucleotides outside the gene matches: 10. The CDR3 DNA is TGTGCCACCAGCAGATCTCCGATAGCGGGGGAGGCAGATACGCAGTATTTT. Translated, it gives CATSRSPIAGEADTQYF.

The CDR3 protein is CASSGGTSVGELFF. The DNA for the CDR3 is TGTGCCAGCAGTGGAGGGACTAGCGTCGGGGAGCTGTTTTTT. The chain couples TRBV25-1 to TRBJ2-2; 10 nucleotides match TRBD2. The CDR3 sequence is 14 residues long. In germline, CDR1 is MGHDK, CDR2 SYGVNS. V was pared by 4 bases and J by 7 bases, with 3 bases of the junction left unmatched.

This clonotype was counted a few times. The chain employs TRBV4-2 and TRBJ2-3; tentative D call: TRBD2 (6 bases). The CDR3 runs 15 residues. V was pared by 1 base and J by 0 bases, with 8 bases between. The germline gives CDR1 LGHNA, CDR2 YNFKEQ. CDR3 in DNA: TGTGCCAGCAGCCAAGGAGGACTAAGCACAGATACGCAGTATTTT. This translates into CASSQGGLSTDTQYF.

The chain combines TRBV5-6 with TRBJ2-1; TRBD1 agrees at 12 bases. The CDR3 has 15 amino acids. The trim removed 0 bases at V and 10 bases at J, leaving 5 bases unmatched. Per germline, CDR1 SGHDT and CDR2 YYEEEE. This chain's CDR3 is CASSLERDRGREQFF. CDR3 DNA: TGTGCCAGCAGCTTGGAGAGGGACAGGGGGCGCGAGCAGTTCTTC.

This chain uses TRBV12-3 or TRBV12-4 with TRBJ1-1; 9 bases match TRBD1. V lost 4 bases, J lost 9 bases, and 6 bases stayed unmatched. The CDR3 sequence is 13 residues long. In DNA, the CDR3 is TGTGCCAGCAGTTCCCCGGGACAGGGAAAAGCTTTCTTT. Translation: CASSSPGQGKAFF.

This clonotype came up many times. The chain joins TRBV5-6 to TRBJ2-1, with 11 bases identical to TRBD1. With 4 bases clipped from V and 8 bases from J, the junction kept 5 bases outside the gene matches. The CDR3 is 14 residues long. Looked up from germline, CDR1 is SGHDT and CDR2 is YYEEEE. For the CDR3, the DNA is TGTGCCAGCAGCCCCGGGACAGGGGGGGATGAGCAGTTCTTC. Translation gives CASSPGTGGDEQFF.

V usage is TRBV2 and J usage is TRBJ2-1, with TRBD1 matching over 9 bases. The CDR3 is made up of 12 amino acids. V lost 9 bases and J lost 8; bases outside the gene matches: 5. Germline V CDR1 and CDR2: SNHLY, FYNNEI. Written as DNA, the CDR3 is TGTGCCAGAAATACAGGGGGCGATGAGCAGTTCTTC. Encoded protein: CARNTGGDEQFF.

This sequence joins TRBV12-5 and TRBJ2-5; TRBD2 is a possible D gene (6 bases). V was trimmed by 4 bases and J by 1 base, leaving 10 bases between them. The CDR3 is made up of 14 amino acids. Germline-derived CDR1 and CDR2 are LGHNT and FRNRAP. As DNA, the CDR3 is TGTGCTAGTGGTTATGGCGGGGCCCAAGAGACCCAGTACTTC. Translation gives CASGYGGAQETQYF.